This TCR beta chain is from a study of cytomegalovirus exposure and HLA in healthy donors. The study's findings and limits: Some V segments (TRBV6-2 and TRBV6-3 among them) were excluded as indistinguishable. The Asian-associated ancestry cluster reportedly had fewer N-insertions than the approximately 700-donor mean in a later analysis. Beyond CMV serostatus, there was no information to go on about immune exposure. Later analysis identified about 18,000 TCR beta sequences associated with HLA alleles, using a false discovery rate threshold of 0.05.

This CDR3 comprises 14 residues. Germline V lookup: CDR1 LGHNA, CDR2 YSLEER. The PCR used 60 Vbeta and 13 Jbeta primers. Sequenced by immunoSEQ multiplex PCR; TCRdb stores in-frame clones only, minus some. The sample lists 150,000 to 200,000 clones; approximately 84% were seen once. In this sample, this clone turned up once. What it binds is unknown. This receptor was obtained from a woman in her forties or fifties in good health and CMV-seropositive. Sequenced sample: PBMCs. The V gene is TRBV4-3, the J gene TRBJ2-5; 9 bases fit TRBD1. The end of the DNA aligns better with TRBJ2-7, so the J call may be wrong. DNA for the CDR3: TGCGCCAGCAGCCAAGGACAGGGGGACTACGAGCAGTACTTC. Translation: CASSQGQGDYEQYF.